The rows below give T cell receptor beta chains drawn from one sample of a study of shared clonotypes between healthy human individuals. The data were produced by immunoSEQ multiplex PCR, yet TCRdb's version contains in-frame clones alone and is incomplete. The sample yields millions of clones, roughly 94% seen once. The sample taken for sequencing was naive CD4+ T cells sorted from blood. These receptors originate from a man aged 18 to 30 in good health. The CDR3 runs from the conserved cysteine through the conserved F or W. D genes are given only for firm matches. Rows give clone size only sometimes, using once, few, many, or a class for an expanded clone.

size	D	V	J	DNA	CDR3
.	.	TRBV15	TRBJ1-4	TGTGCCACCAGCAGAGATCGGACAGTTAATGAAAAACTGTTTTTT	CATSRDRTVNEKLFF
.	TRBD1	TRBV7-2	TRBJ2-3	TGTGCCAGCAGCGACCGGGACAGGGCAATAGGCACGCAGTATTTT	CASSDRDRAIGTQYF
.	.	TRBV11-2	TRBJ2-3	TGTGCCAGCAGCTTCGAGGGGGTCCATGTGGCAGATACGCAGTATTTT	CASSFEGVHVADTQYF
.	.	TRBV28	TRBJ2-5	TGTGCCAGCAGTTCCCGGGCAAAAGGTTTGGAGACCCAGTACTTC	CASSSRAKGLETQYF
.	TRBD2	TRBV20-1	TRBJ2-3	TGCAGTGCCCCGACTAGCGGGAGTTGGTATTTT	CSAPTSGSWYF
.	.	TRBV6-7	TRBJ2-7	TGTGCCAGCACCAGACCAGGGGAGCAGTACTTC	CASTRPGEQYF
.	.	TRBV9	TRBJ2-5	TGTGCCAGCAGCCGACGAGGGGATGGAGAGACCCAGTACTTC	CASSRRGDGETQYF
.	.	TRBV5-1	TRBJ2-3	TGCGCCAGCAACCCGGGGTGGGGCACAGATACGCAGTATTTT	CASNPGWGTDTQYF
.	TRBD1	TRBV5-4	TRBJ1-2	TGTGCCAGCAGCCTAAGGACAGGTCCAGGAGCAGGCTACACCTTC	CASSLRTGPGAGYTF
.	.	TRBV28	TRBJ1-1	TGTGGATACAGCAGGGAAAGAACTGAAGCTTTCTTT	CGYSRERTEAFF
.	TRBD2	TRBV10-3	TRBJ2-1	TGTGCCATCAGAACTAGCGGAGCCTACAATGAGCAGTTCTTC	CAIRTSGAYNEQFF
.	.	TRBV30	TRBJ2-4	TGTGCCTGGAGTGGCGGTCTAAACATTCAGTACTTC	CAWSGGLNIQYF
.	.	TRBV9	TRBJ1-3	TGTGCCAGCAGCCCAGAACCGAGCTCTGGAAACACCATATATTTT	CASSPEPSSGNTIYF
.	.	TRBV7-2	TRBJ1-4	TGTGCCAGCAGCTTATTCCGGGAGGGCGAAAAACTGTTTTTT	CASSLFREGEKLFF
.	.	TRBV2	TRBJ2-2	TGTGCCAGCAGTGAAACACGCAGAAACACCGGGGAGCTGTTTTTT	CASSETRRNTGELFF
once	TRBD1	TRBV7-9	TRBJ2-7	TGTGCCAGCAGACTAGGACAGGAAGTCCACGAGCAGTACTTC	CASRLGQEVHEQYF
.	TRBD2	TRBV28	TRBJ2-2	TGTGCCAGCAGTTTAGGGGGACTAGCGGGTTTCGCCGGGGAGCTGTTTTTT	CASSLGGLAGFAGELFF
.	.	TRBV28	TRBJ1-3	TGTGCCAGCAGTTTGAGGCAGTCCTCTGGAAACACCATATATTTT	CASSLRQSSGNTIYF
.	TRBD1	TRBV29-1	TRBJ2-2	TGCAGCGTTGCGTCCGGGACAGGGGTTCGGACCGGGGAGCTGTTTTTT	CSVASGTGVRTGELFF
.	TRBD2	TRBV18	TRBJ2-3	TGTGCCAGCTCACCATTCGAGACTAGCTATAGCACAGATACGCAGTATTTT	CASSPFETSYSTDTQYF
.	.	TRBV6-5	TRBJ1-2	TGTGCCAGCCCCGCCCTCGCAGCTAACTATGGCTACACCTTC	CASPALAANYGYTF
.	.	TRBV5-4	TRBJ2-2	TGTGCCAGCAGCCGGGACCCGGGCACCGGGGAGCTGTTTTTT	CASSRDPGTGELFF
few	.	TRBV6-5	TRBJ1-1	TGTGCCAGCAGTAAGACCCGAACAGGGACCAGCGAAGCTTTCTTT	CASSKTRTGTSEAFF
once	.	TRBV10-3	TRBJ2-7	TGTGCCATGCCCCCAGATTCCTACGAGCAGTACTTC	CAMPPDSYEQYF
.	TRBD1	TRBV2	TRBJ1-3	TGTGCCAGCAGTCACGACAGGGCATCTGGAAACACCATATATTTT	CASSHDRASGNTIYF
few	.	TRBV7-2	TRBJ2-6	TGTGCCAGCAGCTTATTGAGCTCTGGGGCCAACGTCCTGACTTTC	CASSLLSSGANVLTF
.	.	TRBV20-1	TRBJ2-1	TGCAGTGCTAGAAGGGAGAATGAGCAGTTCTTC	CSARRENEQFF
.	.	TRBV4-1	TRBJ1-5	TGCGCCAGCAGCCAAGACCGGCAGGGGTTTCAGCCCCAGCATTTT	CASSQDRQGFQPQHF
.	.	TRBV9	TRBJ1-1	TGTGCCAGCAGCGCCGTCGCCGCGAACACTGAAGCTTTCTTT	CASSAVAANTEAFF
.	TRBD2	TRBV14	TRBJ2-5	TGTGCCAGCAGCCAGCTAGCGGGAGTCTCTCAAGAGACCCAGTACTTC	CASSQLAGVSQETQYF
.	.	TRBV5-1	TRBJ2-5	TGCGCCAGCAGCTTCAGGGTTTTCCAGTACTTC	CASSFRVFQYF
.	TRBD1	TRBV7-9	TRBJ2-3	TGTGCCAGCAGCTCAGGACAGGGGATCACAGATACGCAGTATTTT	CASSSGQGITDTQYF
.	.	TRBV7-9	TRBJ1-4	TGTGCCAGCAGCTCGACAGAATTTGCAACTAATGAAAAACTGTTTTTT	CASSSTEFATNEKLFF
.	TRBD1	TRBV25-1	TRBJ1-4	TGTGCCAGCAGTGCTGGCGGCAGGGGGCTGCGAAAACTGTTTTTT	CASSAGGRGLRKLFF
.	.	TRBV5-6	TRBJ1-2	TGTGCCAGCAGCTTGGATCCAGGGGCGTATAACTATGGCTACACCTTC	CASSLDPGAYNYGYTF
once	TRBD1	TRBV2	TRBJ2-1	TGTGCCAGCAGTGAAACCGGGACAGGGGGCAATGAGCAGTTCTTC	CASSETGTGGNEQFF
.	.	TRBV28	TRBJ2-3	TGTGCCAGCAGTTCCCCTAGTGGCCTGCAGTATTTT	CASSSPSGLQYF
.	TRBD1	TRBV27	TRBJ1-2	TGTGCCAGCAGTTCGGGACAGGGGGCATATGGCTACACCTTC	CASSSGQGAYGYTF
.	.	TRBV6-6	TRBJ2-7	TGTGCCAGCAAATTGGGTGACTTAGGCGAGCAGTACTTC	CASKLGDLGEQYF
once	TRBD1	TRBV18	TRBJ2-7	TGTGCCAGCTCACCAGTTGGGACAGCCTCCTACGAGCAGTACTTC	CASSPVGTASYEQYF
.	TRBD1	TRBV28	TRBJ2-7	TGTGCCAGCAGTCCCGCCCTTCCCGGGACAGCCTCCTACGAGCAGTACTTC	CASSPALPGTASYEQYF
.	TRBD1	TRBV5-1	TRBJ1-2	TGCGCCAGCAGCCCCTGGAAAGGGACAGGGGCCAGCTATGGCTACACCTTC	CASSPWKGTGASYGYTF
once	.	TRBV5-1	TRBJ1-1	TGCGCCAGCAGCTTGGACAGGGATACTGAAGCTTTCTTT	CASSLDRDTEAFF
many	TRBD2	TRBV5-1	TRBJ2-5	TGCGCCAGCAGCATTAGCGGGGGTAGGCAAGAGACCCAGTACTTC	CASSISGGRQETQYF
.	.	TRBV28	TRBJ1-1	TGTGCCAGCAGTACAGCGACCATGAACACTGAAGCTTTCTTT	CASSTATMNTEAFF
.	.	TRBV6-5	TRBJ1-2	TGTGCCAGCAGTTCCACGCCGGGGGCCACCCCTTACACCTTC	CASSSTPGATPYTF
.	.	TRBV19	TRBJ1-3	TGTGCCAGTAGCCGACAGCGCGACTACTCTGGAAACACCATATATTTT	CASSRQRDYSGNTIYF
.	TRBD2	TRBV10-3	TRBJ2-1	TGTGCCATCGGCGGGGGGGCTAGCGGGACAATGGGCGATGAGCAGTTCTTC	CAIGGGASGTMGDEQFF
.	.	TRBV11-2	TRBJ2-7	TGTGCCAGCAGCTTGAATTACGAGCAGTACTTC	CASSLNYEQYF
.	.	TRBV7-2	TRBJ2-3	TGTGCCAGCATGGGGAACACAGATACGCAGTATTTT	CASMGNTDTQYF
.	.	TRBV10-3	TRBJ1-1	TGTGCCATCAGTGAACAGGGTGGGGGGACTGAAGCTTTCTTT	CAISEQGGGTEAFF
.	.	TRBV5-1	TRBJ2-2	TGCGCCAGCAGCTTGAGGGGGGACACCGGGGAGCTGTTTTTT	CASSLRGDTGELFF
.	TRBD1	TRBV10-1	TRBJ2-7	TGCGCCAGCAGTGAGAGTGTCGGACAGGGGTCTTACGAGCAGTACTTC	CASSESVGQGSYEQYF
.	.	TRBV7-2	TRBJ2-3	TGTGCCAGCAGCCAGGACAGCTATACGCAGTATTTT	CASSQDSYTQYF
.	.	TRBV6-6	TRBJ2-7	TGTGCCAGCAGTTGGGACTCTAATCTCTACGAGCAGTACTTC	CASSWDSNLYEQYF
.	.	TRBV15	TRBJ1-4	TGTGCCACCAGTATTGGAGTTAGCGGGAATGAAAAACTGTTTTTT	CATSIGVSGNEKLFF
.	TRBD1	TRBV5-1	TRBJ2-3	TGCGCCAGCAGCCCGGGACAGGGGTCAGATACGCAGTATTTT	CASSPGQGSDTQYF
.	TRBD2	TRBV5-4	TRBJ2-5	TGTGCCAGCAGCTTGGCGGGACTAGCGGGAAAAGAGACCCAGTACTTC	CASSLAGLAGKETQYF